What follows are 27 T cell receptor beta chains derived from one specimen sequenced in a study of OX40 agonist ivuxolimab in advanced cancers. Using immunoSEQ multiplex PCR, the repertoire was profiled, and TCRdb retains in-frame clones only, with some absent. Of more than 45,000 clones in the sample, roughly 82% were seen once. Specimen: CD4+ or CD8+ T cells sorted from blood, collected in a trial of the OX40 agonist ivuxolimab. These receptors came from an adult with an advanced solid tumor such as melanoma, head and neck, liver or kidney cancer.

The chain employs TRBV5-1 and TRBJ1-1; D call uncertain. In germline, CDR1 is SGHRS, CDR2 YFSETQ. CDR3 length equals 11 residues. The V and J ends lost 7 bases and 6 bases respectively, with 10 bases between them. CDR3 residues: CASQGFAEAFF. Written as DNA, the CDR3 is TGCGCCAGCCAAGGGTTTGCTGAAGCTTTCTTT.

The rearrangement uses TRBV5-1 and TRBJ1-3, with D hard to call. Between the trimmed V and J ends, which lost 0 bases and 0 bases, there was a span of 7 bases. The CDR3 totals 15 residues. Germline V gene data show CDR1 as SGHRS and CDR2 as YFSETQ. CDR3 in amino acids: CASSLDLRSGNTIYF. The CDR3 DNA reads TGCGCCAGCAGCTTGGACTTACGCTCTGGAAACACCATATATTTT.

The CDR3 nucleotides are TGTGCCAGCACCAGGGCTGGAACGTTGGATACGCAGTATTTT. Protein sequence: CASTRAGTLDTQYF. V gene TRBV6-5 combines with J gene TRBJ2-3; D may be TRBD1 (5 bases). The CDR3 totals 14 residues. In germline, CDR1 is MNHEY, CDR2 SVGAGI. Trimming cost V 7 bases and J 6 bases, with 17 bases left between them.

The rearrangement joins TRBV19 to TRBJ1-2; D may be TRBD1 (6 bases). V lost 5 bases and J 1 base, leaving 11 bases between the germline ends. CDR1 and CDR2 (germline): LNHDA, SQIVND (reference sequence). The CDR3 sequence is 14 residues long. The CDR3 region has the DNA TGTGCCAGTAGTCCGCAACAGGGTAACTATGGCTACACCTTC. This sequence encodes CASSPQQGNYGYTF.

The V gene is TRBV7-9, the J gene TRBJ1-3; D unresolved. The germline V and J ends were trimmed by 1 base and 4 bases, with 8 bases remaining between them. CDR1 and CDR2 (germline): SEHNR, FQNEAQ (reference sequence). The CDR3 contains 14 residues. CDR3 DNA sequence: TGTGCCAGCAGCTTAGAACGGTACGGAAACACCATATATTTT. Translated: CASSLERYGNTIYF.

The chain uses TRBV18 and TRBJ2-1, with D possibly matching TRBD1 (5 bases). The ends were cut back, 5 bases at V and 5 bases at J, with 16 bases in the middle. The germline V gene encodes CDR1 KGHSH and CDR2 LQKENI. CDR3 length: 15 residues. The chain's CDR3 is CASSLDTAPHNEQFF. The CDR3 DNA reads TGTGCCAGCTCATTGGACACGGCGCCGCACAATGAGCAGTTCTTC.

The V call is TRBV7-2, the J call TRBJ1-6; D gene unclear. V was clipped by 1 base and J by 9 bases, with 10 bases between them. This CDR3 region has 14 residues. CDR1 is SGHTA, CDR2 FQGNSA, per germline. CDR3 coding DNA: TGTGCCAGCAGCTTAGACAACGGACGTTCACCCCTCCACTTT. As protein: CASSLDNGRSPLHF.

The chain uses TRBV28 and TRBJ1-6; D gene uncertain. CDR1 is MDHEN, CDR2 SYDVKM, per germline. Trimming removed 8 bases from V and 9 bases from J, with 17 bases in between. CDR3 size: 14 residues. The CDR3 bases are TGTGCCAGCCGGGGAGGGAGGTTGAGTTCACCCCTCCACTTT. Amino acids: CASRGGRLSSPLHF.

The rearrangement links TRBV5-6 to TRBJ2-7; TRBD1 matches at 10 bases. V lost 3 bases to trimming and J lost 1 base; unmatched junction nucleotides: 4. Germline CDR1 SGHDT, CDR2 YYEEEE. CDR3 size: 15 residues. The CDR3: CASSSDRGWSYEQYF. CDR3 nucleotide sequence: TGTGCCAGCAGCTCGGACAGGGGGTGGTCCTACGAGCAGTACTTC. Filled out from reference TRBV5-6 and TRBJ2-7, the complete variable domain reads DAGVTQSPTHLIKTRGQQVTLRCSPKSGHDTVSWYQQALGQGPQFIFQYYEEEERQRGNFPDRFSGHQFPNYSSELNVNALLLGDSALYLCASSSDRGWSYEQYFGPGTRLTVT.

The DNA for the CDR3 is TGTGCCAGCAGCCAAGAGCGGGGGAATCAGCCCCAGCATTTT. It is translated as CASSQERGNQPQHF. The V call is TRBV4-2, the J call TRBJ1-5, with a possible D match to TRBD1 (5 bases). CDR1 and CDR2 from the germline V gene are LGHNA and YNFKEQ. V lost 0 bases and J lost 4, with 7 bases in between. This CDR3 comprises 14 residues.

V usage is TRBV5-5 and J usage is TRBJ1-2; perhaps TRBD1 as D (6 bases). The CDR3 is 14 residues long. V was shortened by 0 bases and J by 7 bases, with 13 bases between the two germline ends. In germline, CDR1 is SGHKS, CDR2 YYEKEE (reference sequence). CDR3 DNA: TGTGCCAGCAGCTTGGGGCTACAGGGTTCTGGCTACACCTTC. It translates to CASSLGLQGSGYTF.

V is TRBV18 and J is TRBJ1-6; 9 bases line up with TRBD1. The trim removed 4 bases at V and 8 bases at J, leaving 9 bases unmatched. Germline V gives CDR1 KGHSH, CDR2 LQKENI. This CDR3 region has 16 residues. The CDR3 DNA is TGTGCCAGCTCACTTAACCGGGACAGGGTTCATTCACCCCTCCACTTT. Its translation is CASSLNRDRVHSPLHF.

J is TRBJ2-5 and V is TRBV27, with 11 positions matching TRBD1. Germline V lookup: CDR1 MNHEY, CDR2 SMNVEV (reference sequence). V gave up 6 bases and J gave up 2 bases; unmatched junction bases: 8. This CDR3 is built from 16 residues. CDR3 sequence: CASSLAGTGGQETQYF. The CDR3 nucleotides are TGTGCCAGCAGCTTAGCCGGGACAGGGGGACAAGAGACCCAGTACTTC.

This clone was recorded a few times. The gene calls are TRBV5-6 and TRBJ2-2, with 8 bases aligning to TRBD1. J gave up 6 bases and V 4 bases, and 11 bases lay outside the gene matches. Germline CDR1 is SGHDT and CDR2 is YYEEEE. CDR3 size: 16 residues. CDR3 bases: TGTGCCAGCAGCGGTCCCCGGACAGGGACCCCCGGGGAGCTGTTTTTT. It translates to CASSGPRTGTPGELFF.

The table lists this clone with a few counts. The gene calls are TRBV19 and TRBJ2-7; 11 bases are shared with TRBD1. The length of the CDR3 is 13 residues. The V gene's germline CDR1 is LNHDA and CDR2 SQIVND (reference sequence). With V trimmed by 6 bases and J by 7 bases, 5 bases remained unmatched. The CDR3 sequence: CASSGQGAGEQYF. The CDR3 DNA follows: TGTGCCAGTAGCGGACAGGGGGCGGGAGAGCAGTACTTC.

This sequence joins TRBV19 and TRBJ2-6; 8 bases match TRBD1. V was clipped by 5 bases and J by 0 bases; unmatched bases: 6. Germline V CDR1 and CDR2: LNHDA, SQIVND (reference sequence). The CDR3 is 17 residues long. This CDR3 is CASSDRTGSSGANVLTF. As DNA, the CDR3 is TGTGCCAGTAGTGACCGGACAGGGAGCTCTGGGGCCAACGTCCTGACTTTC.

The chain links TRBV4-3 to TRBJ1-2; D is uncertain. The CDR3 has 14 amino acids. Trimming pared 4 bases from V and 3 bases from J, leaving 12 bases between. The germline gives CDR1 LGHNA, CDR2 YSLEER. The CDR3 DNA reads TGCGCCAGCAGCCCGCGGGCGGGAGACTATGGCTACACCTTC. As protein: CASSPRAGDYGYTF.

The chain combines TRBV28 with TRBJ2-5; 7 nucleotides line up with TRBD1. This CDR3 has 15 amino acids. The J segment lost 1 base and the V segment lost 2 bases, leaving 4 bases of the junction unmatched. The germline gives CDR1 MDHEN, CDR2 SYDVKM. The DNA for the CDR3 is TGTGCCAGCAGTTTACCGGGACAGATCCAAGAGACCCAGTACTTC. Translation gives CASSLPGQIQETQYF.

This rearrangement joins TRBV7-2 to TRBJ1-1; tentatively, D is TRBD1 (5 bases). The CDR3 consists of 14 residues. V shed 3 bases and J shed 4 bases, with 12 bases lying between them. Germline CDR1 is SGHTA and CDR2 is FQGNSA. CDR3 coding DNA: TGTGCCAGCAGCTTGGACATGGTGGTCACTGAAGCTTTCTTT. Translation gives CASSLDMVVTEAFF.

The chain carries TRBV20-1 and TRBJ1-2, with D possibly matching TRBD1 (5 bases). Looked up from germline, CDR1 is DFQATT and CDR2 is SNEGSKA (reference sequence). The CDR3 contains 10 residues. The CDR3 DNA reads as TGCAGCACCGGGACCTATGGCTACACCTTC. This encodes CSTGTYGYTF.

This clone was seen more than once but under ten times. The chain employs TRBV7-9 and TRBJ1-2, with a weak D call TRBD1 (6 bases). V was trimmed by 2 bases and J by 5 bases, leaving 9 bases between them. Germline V gene lookup returns CDR1 SEHNR and CDR2 FQNEAQ (reference sequence). This CDR3 has 13 amino acids. CDR3 loop: CASSLQQGYGYTF. The CDR3 DNA reads TGTGCCAGCAGCTTACAACAGGGATATGGCTACACCTTC.

The V and J genes are TRBV5-1 and TRBJ2-2; tentatively, D is TRBD2 (6 bases). Trimming removed 0 bases at V and 1 base at J, with 10 bases between. CDR1 SGHRS and CDR2 YFSETQ come from the germline V gene. The CDR3 contains 16 residues. CDR3 DNA sequence: TGCGCCAGCAGCTTGGGGGTTAGCGGGAACACCGGGGAGCTGTTTTTT. Translation gives CASSLGVSGNTGELFF. The full variable domain, with the rest looked up from reference TRBV5-1 and TRBJ2-2, is KAGVTQTPRYLIKTRGQQVTLSCSPISGHRSVSWYQQTPGQGLQFLFEYFSETQRNKGNFPGRFSGRQFSNSRSEMNVSTLELGDSALYLCASSLGVSGNTGELFFGEGSRLTVL.

CDR3 in DNA: TGTGCCAGCAGTTACGGGACAGGGGAATACGAGCAGTACTTC. This sequence encodes CASSYGTGEYEQYF. The chain combines TRBV6-5 with TRBJ2-7; the match to TRBD1 covers 10 bases. After removal of 2 bases from V and 4 bases from J, the junction contained 2 bases not matched to a gene. The germline V gene encodes CDR1 MNHEY and CDR2 SVGAGI. The CDR3 extends over 14 amino acids.

V usage is TRBV6-6 and J usage is TRBJ1-2; D not certain. The germline V gene has CDR1 MNHNY and CDR2 SVGAGI (reference sequence). The length of the CDR3 is 10 residues. V gave up 5 bases and J gave up 6 bases, with 4 bases separating them. CDR3 in DNA: TGTGCCAGCAGTAGGAATGGCTACACCTTC. Protein sequence: CASSRNGYTF.

The chain has TRBV28 and TRBJ2-7; D call uncertain. V shed 7 bases and J shed 3 bases, with 16 bases lying between them. Germline V gives CDR1 MDHEN, CDR2 SYDVKM. The CDR3 is 14 amino acids. The CDR3 coding sequence is TGTGCCAGCACTCCCGACCCATTTTTCTACGAGCAGTACTTC. As protein: CASTPDPFFYEQYF.

The genes are TRBV6-1 and TRBJ1-5; D is undetermined. V was pared by 10 bases and J by 6 bases, with 13 bases between. CDR1 and CDR2 (germline): MNHNS, SASEGT. The CDR3 is 12 residues long. The CDR3 coding sequence is TGTGCCACCAACACCAGGAGTCAGCCCCAGCATTTT. Translation: CATNTRSQPQHF.

The chain uses TRBV28 and TRBJ2-7; TRBD2 matches 11 bases. The J call is uncertain, as TRBJ2-1 better fits the DNA end. This CDR3 is 19 amino acids long. Germline assignment: CDR1 MDHEN and CDR2 SYDVKM. CDR3 in amino acids: CASSPTTKLAGGQGVKQFF. In nucleotides, the CDR3 is TGTGCCAGCAGCCCGACCACTAAATTAGCGGGAGGGCAGGGAGTAAAGCAGTTCTTC.